This T cell receptor beta chain comes out of a study of cytomegalovirus exposure and HLA in healthy donors. Concerning this clone itself: Its antigen is still unknown.

Study conclusions and caveats: Listed as cytomegalovirus-associated were over 150 TCR beta chains. The finding came from a later analysis; first-cohort TCR clusters tended to co-occur in the 95 to 150 validation repertoires. Using the classifier, cytomegalovirus status was reportedly diagnosed with high specificity and sensitivity.

CDR1 and CDR2 from the germline V gene are SGHTA and FQGNSA. This CDR3 is built from 16 residues. V was trimmed by 0 bases and J by 2 bases, leaving 11 bases between them. Method: immunoSEQ multiplex PCR; TCRdb's copy keeps in-frame clones and lacks some. Of 150,000 to 200,000 clones in the sample, less than 95% were seen once. Material for sequencing was PBMCs. This chain uses TRBV7-2 with TRBJ2-1, with D possibly being TRBD1 (5 bases). The clonotype comes from a woman aged 18-29 years in good health and CMV-seropositive. The CDR3 DNA is TGTGCCAGCAGCTTAGCCCGGGCAGGGCCCTACAATGAGCAGTTCTTC. Protein sequence: CASSLARAGPYNEQFF.